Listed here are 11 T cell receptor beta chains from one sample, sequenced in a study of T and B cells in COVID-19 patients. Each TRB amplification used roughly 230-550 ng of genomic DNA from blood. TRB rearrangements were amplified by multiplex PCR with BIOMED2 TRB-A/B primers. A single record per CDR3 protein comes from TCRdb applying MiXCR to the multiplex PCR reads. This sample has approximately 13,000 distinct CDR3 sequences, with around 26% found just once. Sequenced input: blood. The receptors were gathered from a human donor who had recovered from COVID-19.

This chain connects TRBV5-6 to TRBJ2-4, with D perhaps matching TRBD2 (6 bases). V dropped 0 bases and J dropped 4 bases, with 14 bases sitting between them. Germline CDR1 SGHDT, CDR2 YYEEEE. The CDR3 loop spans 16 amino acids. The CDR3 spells CASSLVTGGSKNIQYF. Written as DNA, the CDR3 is TGTGCCAGCAGCTTGGTAACCGGGGGTTCAAAAAACATTCAGTACTTC. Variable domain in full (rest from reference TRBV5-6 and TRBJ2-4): DAGVTQSPTHLIKTRGQQVTLRCSPKSGHDTVSWYQQALGQGPQFIFQYYEEEERQRGNFPDRFSGHQFPNYSSELNVNALLLGDSALYLCASSLVTGGSKNIQYFGAGTRLSVL.

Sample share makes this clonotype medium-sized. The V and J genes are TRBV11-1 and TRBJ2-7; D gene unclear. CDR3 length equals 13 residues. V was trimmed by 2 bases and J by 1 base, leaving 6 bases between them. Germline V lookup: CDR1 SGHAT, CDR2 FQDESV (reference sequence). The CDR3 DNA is TGTGCCAGCAGCTTATACAGTTCCTACGAGCAGTACTTC. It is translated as CASSLYSSYEQYF.

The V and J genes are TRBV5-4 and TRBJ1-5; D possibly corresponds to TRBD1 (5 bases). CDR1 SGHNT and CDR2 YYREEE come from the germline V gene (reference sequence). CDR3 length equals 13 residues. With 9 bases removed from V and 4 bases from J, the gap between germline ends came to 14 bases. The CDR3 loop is CANNGHTNQPQHF. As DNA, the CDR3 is TGTGCCAACAACGGACACACGAATCAGCCCCAGCATTTT.

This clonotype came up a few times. The CDR3 region is CAWSLERAPGDTQYF. The DNA of the CDR3 is TGTGCCTGGAGTCTCGAGCGGGCCCCAGGAGATACGCAGTATTTT. The gene calls are TRBV30 and TRBJ2-3; TRBD2 is a possible D gene (6 bases). The germline CDR1 and CDR2 sequences are GTSNPN and SVGIG (reference sequence). V was trimmed by 2 bases and J by 5 bases, leaving 17 bases between them. There are 15 residues in the CDR3.

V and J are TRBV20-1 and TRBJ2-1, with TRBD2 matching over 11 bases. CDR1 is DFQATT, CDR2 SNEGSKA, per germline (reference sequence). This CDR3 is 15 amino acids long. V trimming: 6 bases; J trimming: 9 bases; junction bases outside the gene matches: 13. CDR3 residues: CSARRGSGGEVEQFF. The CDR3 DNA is TGCAGTGCCCGCCGGGGTAGCGGGGGGGAGGTTGAGCAGTTCTTC.

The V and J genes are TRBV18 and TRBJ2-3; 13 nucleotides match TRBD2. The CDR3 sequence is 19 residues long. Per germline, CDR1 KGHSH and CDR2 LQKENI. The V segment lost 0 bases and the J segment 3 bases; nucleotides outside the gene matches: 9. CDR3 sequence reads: CASSPPLRTSGGATDTQYF. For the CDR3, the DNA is TGTGCCAGCTCACCACCGCTTAGAACTAGCGGGGGGGCGACAGATACGCAGTATTTT.

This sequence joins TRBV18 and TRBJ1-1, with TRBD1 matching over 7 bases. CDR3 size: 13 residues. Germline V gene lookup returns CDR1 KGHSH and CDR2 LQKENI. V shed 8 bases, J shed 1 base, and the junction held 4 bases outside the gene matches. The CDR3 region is CASRGQTNTEAFF. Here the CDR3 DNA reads TGTGCCAGCAGGGGACAGACGAACACTGAAGCTTTCTTT. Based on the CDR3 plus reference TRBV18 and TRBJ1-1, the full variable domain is NAGVMQNPRHLVRRRGQEARLRCSPMKGHSHVYWYRQLPEEGLKFMVYLQKENIIDESGMPKERFSAEFPKEGPSILRIQQVVRGDSAAYFCASRGQTNTEAFFGQGTRLTVV.

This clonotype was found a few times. CDR3 region: CASSMYGTANEKLFF. The CDR3 bases are TGCGCCAGCAGCATGTACGGGACGGCTAATGAAAAACTGTTTTTT. The chain links TRBV5-1 to TRBJ1-4, with D perhaps matching TRBD1 (5 bases). Germline lookup yields CDR1 SGHRS and CDR2 YFSETQ. V dropped 4 bases and J dropped 3 bases, with 13 bases sitting between them. This CDR3 has 15 amino acids.

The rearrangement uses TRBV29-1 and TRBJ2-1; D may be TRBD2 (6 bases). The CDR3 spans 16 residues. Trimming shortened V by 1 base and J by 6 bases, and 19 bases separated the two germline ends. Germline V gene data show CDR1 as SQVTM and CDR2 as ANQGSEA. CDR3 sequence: CSVEGQGGSQTNEQFF. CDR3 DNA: TGCAGCGTTGAAGGGCAGGGAGGTTCTCAGACCAATGAGCAGTTCTTC.

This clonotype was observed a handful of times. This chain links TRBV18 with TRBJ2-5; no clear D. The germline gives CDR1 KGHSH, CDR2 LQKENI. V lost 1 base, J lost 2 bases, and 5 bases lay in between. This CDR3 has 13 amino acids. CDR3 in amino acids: CASSPQNQETQYF. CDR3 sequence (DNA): TGTGCCAGCTCACCACAGAATCAAGAGACCCAGTACTTC.

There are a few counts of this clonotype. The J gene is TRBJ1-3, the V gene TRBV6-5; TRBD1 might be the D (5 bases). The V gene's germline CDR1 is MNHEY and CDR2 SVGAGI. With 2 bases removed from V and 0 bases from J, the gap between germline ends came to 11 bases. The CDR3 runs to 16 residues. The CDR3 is CASSYAGSASGNTIYF. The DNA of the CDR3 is TGTGCCAGCAGTTACGCAGGGTCCGCCTCTGGAAACACCATATATTTT.